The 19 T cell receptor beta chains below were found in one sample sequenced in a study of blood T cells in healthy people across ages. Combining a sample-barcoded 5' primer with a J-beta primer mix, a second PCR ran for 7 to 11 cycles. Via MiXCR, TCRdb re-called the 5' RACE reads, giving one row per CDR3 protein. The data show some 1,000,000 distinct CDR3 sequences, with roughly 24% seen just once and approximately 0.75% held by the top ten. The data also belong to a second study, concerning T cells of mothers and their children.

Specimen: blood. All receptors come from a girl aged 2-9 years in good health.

The CDR3 protein is CASRSGGPFTDTQYF. The CDR3 coding sequence is TGTGCCAGCAGATCAGGGGGGCCCTTCACAGATACGCAGTATTTT. This chain links TRBV27 with TRBJ2-3; D is possibly TRBD1 (7 bases). Trimming pared 6 bases from V and 2 bases from J, leaving 15 bases between. This CDR3 spans 15 amino acids. Germline V gene sequence: CDR1 MNHEY, CDR2 SMNVEV (reference sequence).

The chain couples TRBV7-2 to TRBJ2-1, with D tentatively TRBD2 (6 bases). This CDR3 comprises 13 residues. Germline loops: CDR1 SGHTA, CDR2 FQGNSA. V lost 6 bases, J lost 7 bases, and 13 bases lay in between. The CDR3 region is CASSWGLGNEQFF. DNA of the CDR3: TGTGCCAGCAGTTGGGGACTGGGGAATGAGCAGTTCTTC. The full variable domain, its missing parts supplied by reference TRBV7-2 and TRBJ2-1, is GAGVSQSPSNKVTEKGKDVELRCDPISGHTALYWYRQSLGQGLEFLIYFQGNSAPDKSGLPSDRFSAERTGGSVSTLTIQRTQQEDSAVYLCASSWGLGNEQFFGPGTRLTVL.

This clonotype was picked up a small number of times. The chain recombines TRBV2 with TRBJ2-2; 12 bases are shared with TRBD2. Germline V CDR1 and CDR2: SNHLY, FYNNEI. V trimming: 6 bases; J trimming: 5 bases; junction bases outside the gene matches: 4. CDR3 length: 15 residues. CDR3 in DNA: TGTGCCAGCAGGGCCGGGACTAGCGGGACCGGGGAGCTGTTTTTT. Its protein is CASRAGTSGTGELFF.

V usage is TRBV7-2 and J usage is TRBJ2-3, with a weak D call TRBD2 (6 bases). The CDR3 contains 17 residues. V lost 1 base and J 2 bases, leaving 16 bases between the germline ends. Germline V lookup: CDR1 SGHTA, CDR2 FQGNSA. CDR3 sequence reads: CASSLEGGAFPTDTQYF. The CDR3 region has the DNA TGTGCCAGCAGCTTAGAGGGCGGGGCGTTCCCCACAGATACGCAGTATTTT. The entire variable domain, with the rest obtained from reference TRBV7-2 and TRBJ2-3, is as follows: GAGVSQSPSNKVTEKGKDVELRCDPISGHTALYWYRQSLGQGLEFLIYFQGNSAPDKSGLPSDRFSAERTGGSVSTLTIQRTQQEDSAVYLCASSLEGGAFPTDTQYFGPGTRLTVL.

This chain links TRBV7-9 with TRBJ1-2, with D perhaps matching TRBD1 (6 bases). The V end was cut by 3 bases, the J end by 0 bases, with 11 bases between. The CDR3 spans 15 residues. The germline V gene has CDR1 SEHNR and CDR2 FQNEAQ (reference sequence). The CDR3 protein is CASSLGQNPNYGYTF. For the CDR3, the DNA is TGTGCCAGCAGCTTGGGACAAAACCCTAACTATGGCTACACCTTC.

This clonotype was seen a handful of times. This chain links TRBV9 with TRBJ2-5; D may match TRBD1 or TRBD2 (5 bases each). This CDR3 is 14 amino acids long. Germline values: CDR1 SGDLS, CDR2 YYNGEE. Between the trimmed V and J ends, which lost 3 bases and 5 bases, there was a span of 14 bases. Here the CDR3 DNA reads TGTGCCAGCAGCGCGGACATGGGAGTTGAGACCCAGTACTTC. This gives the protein CASSADMGVETQYF.

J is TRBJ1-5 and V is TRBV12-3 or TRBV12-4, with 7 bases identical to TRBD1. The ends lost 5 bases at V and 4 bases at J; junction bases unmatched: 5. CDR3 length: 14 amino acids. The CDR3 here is CASSLPGQNQPQHF. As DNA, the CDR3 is TGTGCCAGCAGTCTACCGGGACAGAATCAGCCCCAGCATTTT.

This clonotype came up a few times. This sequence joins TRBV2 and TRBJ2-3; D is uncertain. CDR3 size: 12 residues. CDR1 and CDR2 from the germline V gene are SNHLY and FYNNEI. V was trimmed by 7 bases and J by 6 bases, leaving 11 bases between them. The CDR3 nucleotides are TGTGCCAGCAATTCAGGAGCGGATACGCAGTATTTT. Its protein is CASNSGADTQYF. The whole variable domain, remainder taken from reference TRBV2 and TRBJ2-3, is EPEVTQTPSHQVTQMGQEVILRCVPISNHLYFYWYRQILGQKVEFLVSFYNNEISEKSEIFDDQFSVERPDGSNFTLKIRSTKLEDSAMYFCASNSGADTQYFGPGTRLTVL.

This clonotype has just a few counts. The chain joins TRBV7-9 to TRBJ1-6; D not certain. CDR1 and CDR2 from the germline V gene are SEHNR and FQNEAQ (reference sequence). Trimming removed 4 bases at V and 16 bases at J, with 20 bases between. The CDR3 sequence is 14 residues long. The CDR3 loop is CASSSRAMGTWLHF. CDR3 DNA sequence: TGTGCCAGCAGCTCCCGGGCTATGGGTACTTGGCTCCACTTT.

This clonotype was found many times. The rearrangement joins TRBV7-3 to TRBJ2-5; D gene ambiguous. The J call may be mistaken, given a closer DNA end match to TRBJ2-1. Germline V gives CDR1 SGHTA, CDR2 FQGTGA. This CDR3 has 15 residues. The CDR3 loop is CASSPTLKGYNEQFF. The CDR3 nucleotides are TGTGCCAGCAGCCCTACTCTCAAGGGCTACAATGAGCAGTTCTTC.

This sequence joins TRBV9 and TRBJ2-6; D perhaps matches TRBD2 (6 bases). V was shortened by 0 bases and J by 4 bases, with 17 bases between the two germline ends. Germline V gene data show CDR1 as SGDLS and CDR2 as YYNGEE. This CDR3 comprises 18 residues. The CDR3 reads CASSVEVDGSPGANVLTF. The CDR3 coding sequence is TGTGCCAGCAGCGTAGAGGTCGACGGGAGCCCCGGGGCCAACGTCCTGACTTTC.

The CDR3 DNA reads TGTGCCAGCAGCGGACAGAACTCCTACAATGAGCAGTTCTTC. The encoded protein is CASSGQNSYNEQFF. The chain employs TRBV27 and TRBJ2-1, with TRBD1 as a possible D gene (6 bases). This CDR3 region has 14 residues. The V and J ends lost 6 bases and 0 bases respectively, with 9 bases between them. Germline CDR1 MNHEY, CDR2 SMNVEV (reference sequence).

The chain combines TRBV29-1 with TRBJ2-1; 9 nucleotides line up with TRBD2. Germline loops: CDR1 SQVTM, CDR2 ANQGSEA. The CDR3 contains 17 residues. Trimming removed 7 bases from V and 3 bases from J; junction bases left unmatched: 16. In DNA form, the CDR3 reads TGCAGCGCCCCAGCTGCCCTAGCGGGGCCTTTCTACAATGAGCAGTTCTTC. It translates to CSAPAALAGPFYNEQFF.

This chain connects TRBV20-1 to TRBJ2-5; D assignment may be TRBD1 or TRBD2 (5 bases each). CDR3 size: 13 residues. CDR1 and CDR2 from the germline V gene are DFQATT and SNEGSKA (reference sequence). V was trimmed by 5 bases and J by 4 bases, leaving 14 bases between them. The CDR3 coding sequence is TGCAGTGCTTCCGGGACCCCAAGAGAGACCCAGTACTTC. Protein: CSASGTPRETQYF.

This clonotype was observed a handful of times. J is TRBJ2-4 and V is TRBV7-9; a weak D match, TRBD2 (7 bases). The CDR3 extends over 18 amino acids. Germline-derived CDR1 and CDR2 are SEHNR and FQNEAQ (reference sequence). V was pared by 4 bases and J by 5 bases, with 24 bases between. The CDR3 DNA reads TGTGCCAGCAGCTCCATACTAGGGGGGGAATATGGAGAAAACATTCAGTACTTC. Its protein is CASSSILGGEYGENIQYF.

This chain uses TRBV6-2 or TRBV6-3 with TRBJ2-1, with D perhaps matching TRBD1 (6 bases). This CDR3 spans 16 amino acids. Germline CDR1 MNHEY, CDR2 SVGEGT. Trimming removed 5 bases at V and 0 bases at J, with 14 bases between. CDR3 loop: CASSPWGPSSYNEQFF. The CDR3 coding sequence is TGTGCCAGCAGTCCCTGGGGGCCGAGCTCCTACAATGAGCAGTTCTTC.

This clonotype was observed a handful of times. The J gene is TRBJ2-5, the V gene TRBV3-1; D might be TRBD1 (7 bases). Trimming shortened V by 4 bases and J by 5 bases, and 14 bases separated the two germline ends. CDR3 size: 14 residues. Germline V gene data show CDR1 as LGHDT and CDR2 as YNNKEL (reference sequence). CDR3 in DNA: TGTGCCAGCAGCCGATCAGGGGGGACGGAGACCCAGTACTTC. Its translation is CASSRSGGTETQYF.

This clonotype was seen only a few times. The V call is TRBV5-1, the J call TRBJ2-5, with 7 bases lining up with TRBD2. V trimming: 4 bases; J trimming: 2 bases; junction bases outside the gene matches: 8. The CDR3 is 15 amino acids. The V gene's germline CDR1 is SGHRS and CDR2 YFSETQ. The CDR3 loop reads CASSTAGLGQETQYF. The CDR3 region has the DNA TGCGCCAGCAGCACAGCGGGATTGGGGCAAGAGACCCAGTACTTC.

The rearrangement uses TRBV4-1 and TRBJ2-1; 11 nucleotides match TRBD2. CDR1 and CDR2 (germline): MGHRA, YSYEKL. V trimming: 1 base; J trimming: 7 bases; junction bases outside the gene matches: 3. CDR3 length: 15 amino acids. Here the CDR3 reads CASSQVGTSGNEQFF. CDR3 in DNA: TGCGCCAGCAGCCAAGTGGGGACTAGCGGTAATGAGCAGTTCTTC.